This TCR beta chain was sequenced for a study of blood T cell repertoires in COVID-19. About the research overall: The origin of the acute and convalescent COVID-19 samples was the United States, Italy and Spain. From T cells, B-cell-depleted T cells, or PBMCs came the material, which was cDNA or gDNA.

V was shortened by 2 bases and J by 0 bases, with 11 bases between the two germline ends. Germline CDR1 is MDHEN and CDR2 is SYDVKM. The CDR3 runs 16 residues. While infection was still active, Seattle patients were enrolled and then followed longitudinally. As handled by the study authors: Reference gene primer amplification in the assay estimated nucleated cell counts. The assay was immunoSEQ multiplex PCR, and TCRdb's table has in-frame clones only and misses some. The V and J calls and clone size come from that table; D and trimming were worked out from the DNA. The sample holds some 200,000 clones; around 84% are singletons and the top ten take about 14%.

Sequenced input: peripheral blood. This clonotype originated in a woman in her seventies with COVID-19, enrolled during active disease. This rearrangement joins TRBV28 to TRBJ1-5; D is perhaps TRBD1 (5 bases). DNA for the CDR3: TGTGCCAGCAGTTTACTAGACAGTTATAGCAATCAGCCCCAGCATTTT. Encoded protein: CASSLLDSYSNQPQHF.